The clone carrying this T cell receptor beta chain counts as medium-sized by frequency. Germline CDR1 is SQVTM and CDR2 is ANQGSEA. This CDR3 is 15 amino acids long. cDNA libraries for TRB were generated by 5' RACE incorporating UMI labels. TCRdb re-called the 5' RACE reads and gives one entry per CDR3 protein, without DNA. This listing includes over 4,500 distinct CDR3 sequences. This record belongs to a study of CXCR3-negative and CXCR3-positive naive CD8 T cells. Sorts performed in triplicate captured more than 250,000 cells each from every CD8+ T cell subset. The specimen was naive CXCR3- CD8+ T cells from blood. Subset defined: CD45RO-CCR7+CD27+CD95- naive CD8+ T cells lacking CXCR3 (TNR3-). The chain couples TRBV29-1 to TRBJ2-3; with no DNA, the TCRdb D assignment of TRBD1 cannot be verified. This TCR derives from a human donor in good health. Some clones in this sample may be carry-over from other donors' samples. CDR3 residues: CSVEGTDGGTDTQYF.